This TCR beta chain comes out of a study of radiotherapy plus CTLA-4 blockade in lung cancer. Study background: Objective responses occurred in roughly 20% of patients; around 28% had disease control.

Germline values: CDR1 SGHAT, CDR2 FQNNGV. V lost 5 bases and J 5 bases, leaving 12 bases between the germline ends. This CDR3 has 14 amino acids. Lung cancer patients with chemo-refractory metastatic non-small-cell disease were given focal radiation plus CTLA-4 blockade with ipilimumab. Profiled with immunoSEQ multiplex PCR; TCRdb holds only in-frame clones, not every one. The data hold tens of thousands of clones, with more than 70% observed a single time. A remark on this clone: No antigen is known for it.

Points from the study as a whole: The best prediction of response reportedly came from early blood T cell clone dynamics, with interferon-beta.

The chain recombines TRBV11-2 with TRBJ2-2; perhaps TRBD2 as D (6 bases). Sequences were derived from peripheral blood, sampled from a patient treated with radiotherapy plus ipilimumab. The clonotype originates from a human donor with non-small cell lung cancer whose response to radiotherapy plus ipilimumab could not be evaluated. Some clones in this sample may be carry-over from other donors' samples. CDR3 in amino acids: CASSRVGGTGELFF. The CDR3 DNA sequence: TGTGCCAGCAGCCGGGTCGGGGGAACCGGGGAGCTGTTTTTT.